Here is one T cell receptor (beta chain) with its context. Its antigen is not identified. Germline V gene data show CDR1 as SGDLS and CDR2 as YYNGEE. The CDR3 is 15 residues long. The data belong to a study of T cells expressing NK-cell markers. At the level of the study: The TCR beta repertoires originated in sorted CD3+CD56+NKG2C+, CD3+CD56+NKG2C- and CD3+CD56-NKG2C+ T cells.

Each CDR3 protein gets one entry in TCRdb, which reprocessed the 5' RACE reads and gives no DNA. The sample table sets out about 190,000 distinct CDR3 sequences. Overall study results and limits: The leading position in the CD3+CD56-NKG2C+ fraction of several donors also went to these clonotypes.

The source of this sequence is a man aged 18-69 years in good health. This rearrangement joins TRBV9 to TRBJ1-3. The sequenced sample consisted of blood T cells: a sorted CD56 or NKG2C T cell subset, CD4+ or CD8+ T cells, or bulk PBMC T cells (not recorded which). CDR3 in amino acids: CASSVNYGSGNTIYF.